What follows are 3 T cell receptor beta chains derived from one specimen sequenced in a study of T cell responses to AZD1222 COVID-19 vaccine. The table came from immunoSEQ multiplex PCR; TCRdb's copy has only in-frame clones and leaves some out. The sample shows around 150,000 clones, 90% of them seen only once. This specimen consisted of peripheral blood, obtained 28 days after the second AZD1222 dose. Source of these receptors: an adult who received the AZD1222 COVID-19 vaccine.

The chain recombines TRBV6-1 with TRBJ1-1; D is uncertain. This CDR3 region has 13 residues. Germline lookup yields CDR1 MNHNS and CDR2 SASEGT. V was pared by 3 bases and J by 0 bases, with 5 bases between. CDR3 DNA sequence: TGTGCCAGCAGTGACCAGTTGAACACTGAAGCTTTCTTT. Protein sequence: CASSDQLNTEAFF.

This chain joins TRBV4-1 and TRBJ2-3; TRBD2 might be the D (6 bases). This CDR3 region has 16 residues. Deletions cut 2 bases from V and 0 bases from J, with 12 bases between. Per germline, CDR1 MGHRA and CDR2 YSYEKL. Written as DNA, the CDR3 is TGCGCCAGCAGCCAACGGGGGAGGCAGAGCACAGATACGCAGTATTTT. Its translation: CASSQRGRQSTDTQYF.

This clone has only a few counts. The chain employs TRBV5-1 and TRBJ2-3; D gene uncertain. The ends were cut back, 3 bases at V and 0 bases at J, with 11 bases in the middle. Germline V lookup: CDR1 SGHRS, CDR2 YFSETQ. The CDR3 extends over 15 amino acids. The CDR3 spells CASSSMAQSTDTQYF. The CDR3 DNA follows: TGCGCCAGCAGCTCCATGGCACAAAGCACAGATACGCAGTATTTT.